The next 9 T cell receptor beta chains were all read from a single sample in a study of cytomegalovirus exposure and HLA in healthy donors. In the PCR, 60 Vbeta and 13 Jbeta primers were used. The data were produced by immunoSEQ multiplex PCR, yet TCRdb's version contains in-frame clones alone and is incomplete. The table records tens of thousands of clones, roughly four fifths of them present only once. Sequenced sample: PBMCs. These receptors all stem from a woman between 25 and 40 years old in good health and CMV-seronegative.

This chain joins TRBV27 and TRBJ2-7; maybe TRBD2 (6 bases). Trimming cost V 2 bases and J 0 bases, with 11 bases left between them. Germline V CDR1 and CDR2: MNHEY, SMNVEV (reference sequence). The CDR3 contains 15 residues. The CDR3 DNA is TGTGCCAGCAGTTTAGTATCCGGGAGCTCCTACGAGCAGTACTTC. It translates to CASSLVSGSSYEQYF.

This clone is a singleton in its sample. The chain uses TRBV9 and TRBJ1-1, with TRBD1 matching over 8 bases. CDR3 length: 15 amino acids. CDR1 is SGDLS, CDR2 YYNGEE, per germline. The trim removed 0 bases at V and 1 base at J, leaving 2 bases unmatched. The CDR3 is CASSVDQGANTEAFF. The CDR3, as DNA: TGTGCCAGCAGCGTAGATCAGGGGGCGAACACTGAAGCTTTCTTT.

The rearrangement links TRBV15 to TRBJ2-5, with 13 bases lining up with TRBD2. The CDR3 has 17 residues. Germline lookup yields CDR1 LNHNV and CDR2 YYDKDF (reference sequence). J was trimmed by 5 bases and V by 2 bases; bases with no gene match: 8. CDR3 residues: CATSRRDRGLAGETQYF. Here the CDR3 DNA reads TGTGCCACCAGCAGACGTGACAGGGGACTAGCGGGGGAGACCCAGTACTTC.

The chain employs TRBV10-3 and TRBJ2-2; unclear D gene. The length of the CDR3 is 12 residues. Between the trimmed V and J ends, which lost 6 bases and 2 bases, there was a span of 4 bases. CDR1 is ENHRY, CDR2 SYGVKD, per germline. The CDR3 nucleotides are TGTGCCATCAGCCTTAACACCGGGGAGCTGTTTTTT. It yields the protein CAISLNTGELFF.

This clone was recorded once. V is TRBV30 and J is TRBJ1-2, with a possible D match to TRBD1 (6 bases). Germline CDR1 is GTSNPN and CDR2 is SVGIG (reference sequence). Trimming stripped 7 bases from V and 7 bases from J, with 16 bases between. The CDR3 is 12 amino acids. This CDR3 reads CASDRGGLGYTF. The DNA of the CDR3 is TGTGCCTCTGACCGAGGGGGTCTTGGCTACACCTTC.

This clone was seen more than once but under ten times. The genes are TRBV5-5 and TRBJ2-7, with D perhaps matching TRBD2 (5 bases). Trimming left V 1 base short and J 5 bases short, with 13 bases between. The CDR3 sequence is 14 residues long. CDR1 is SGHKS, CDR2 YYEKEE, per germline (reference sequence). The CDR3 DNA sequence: TGTGCCAGCAGCTTGATCGGACTGGTAGACGAGCAGTACTTC. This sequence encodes CASSLIGLVDEQYF.

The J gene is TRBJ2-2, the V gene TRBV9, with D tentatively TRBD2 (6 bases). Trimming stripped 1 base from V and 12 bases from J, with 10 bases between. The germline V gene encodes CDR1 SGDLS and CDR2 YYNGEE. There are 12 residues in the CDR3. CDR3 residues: CASSVFAGKLFF. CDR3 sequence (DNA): TGTGCCAGCAGCGTATTTGCGGGGAAGCTGTTTTTT.

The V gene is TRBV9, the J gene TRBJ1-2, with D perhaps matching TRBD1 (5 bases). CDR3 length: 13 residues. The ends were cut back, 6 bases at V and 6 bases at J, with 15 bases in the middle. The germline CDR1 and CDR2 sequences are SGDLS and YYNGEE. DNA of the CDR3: TGTGCCAGCACCGGGGGGACCCCTGATGGCTACACCTTC. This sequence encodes CASTGGTPDGYTF.

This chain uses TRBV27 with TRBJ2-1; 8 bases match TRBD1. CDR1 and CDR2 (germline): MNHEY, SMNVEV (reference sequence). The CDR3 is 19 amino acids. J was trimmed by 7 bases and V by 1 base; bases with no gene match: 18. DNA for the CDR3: TGTGCCAGCAGTTTATACAAAATGACAGGGGCACCCCCTACGAATGAGCAGTTCTTC. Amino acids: CASSLYKMTGAPPTNEQFF.